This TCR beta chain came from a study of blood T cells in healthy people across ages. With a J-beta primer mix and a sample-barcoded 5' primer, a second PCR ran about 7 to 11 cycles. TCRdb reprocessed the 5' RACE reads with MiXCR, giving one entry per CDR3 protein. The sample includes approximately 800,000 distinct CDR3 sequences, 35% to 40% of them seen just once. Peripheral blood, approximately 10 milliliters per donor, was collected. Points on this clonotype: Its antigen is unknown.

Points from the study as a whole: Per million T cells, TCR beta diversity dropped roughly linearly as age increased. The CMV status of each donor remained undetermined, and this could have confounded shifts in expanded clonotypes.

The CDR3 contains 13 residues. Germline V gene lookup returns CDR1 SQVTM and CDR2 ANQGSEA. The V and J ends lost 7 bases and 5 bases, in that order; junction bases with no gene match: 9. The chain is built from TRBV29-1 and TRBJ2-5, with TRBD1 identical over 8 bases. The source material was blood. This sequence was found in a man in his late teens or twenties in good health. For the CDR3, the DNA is TGCAGCGGGACAGGGTCGGTGTATGAGACCCAGTACTTC. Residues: CSGTGSVYETQYF.